This entry features one TCR beta chain sequence. Arm-PCR of CDR3 regions with iRepertoire HTBI primers generated TCR beta libraries. TCRdb itself ran the multiplex PCR reads through MiXCR, one entry per CDR3 protein. This table has over 350,000 distinct CDR3 sequences, around 21% appearing once. Documented time point: persistent/refractory GD, antithyroid drugs over 5 years with positive TRAb. Preparation of the TCR library used RNA extracted from PBMCs. This record comes from a study of regulatory T cells in long-lasting Graves disease. There are 15 residues in the CDR3. Germline lookup yields CDR1 SGHTA and CDR2 FQGNSA. V lost 2 bases and J lost 2; bases outside the gene matches: 5.

The origin of this receptor is a female donor with Graves disease. Sequences were derived from peripheral blood mononuclear cells (PBMCs), sampled when the disease was refractory, from a patient treated with antithyroid drugs. This chain connects TRBV7-2 to TRBJ2-5, with 7 positions matching TRBD1. DNA of the CDR3: TGTGCCAGCAGCTTACGTCGGACAGGTCAAGAGACCCAGTACTTC. Amino acids: CASSLRRTGQETQYF.